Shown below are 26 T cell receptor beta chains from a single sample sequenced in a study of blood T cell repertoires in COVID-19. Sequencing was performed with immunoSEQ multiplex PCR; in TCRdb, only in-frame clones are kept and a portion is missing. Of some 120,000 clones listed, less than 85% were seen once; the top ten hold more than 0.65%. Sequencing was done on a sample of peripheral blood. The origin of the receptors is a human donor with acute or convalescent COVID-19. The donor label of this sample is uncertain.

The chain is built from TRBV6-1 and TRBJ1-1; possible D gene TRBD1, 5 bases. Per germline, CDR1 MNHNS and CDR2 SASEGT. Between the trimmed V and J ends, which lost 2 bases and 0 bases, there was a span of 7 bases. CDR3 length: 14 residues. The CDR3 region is CASSEKGMNTEAFF. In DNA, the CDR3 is TGTGCCAGCAGTGAAAAGGGGATGAACACTGAAGCTTTCTTT.

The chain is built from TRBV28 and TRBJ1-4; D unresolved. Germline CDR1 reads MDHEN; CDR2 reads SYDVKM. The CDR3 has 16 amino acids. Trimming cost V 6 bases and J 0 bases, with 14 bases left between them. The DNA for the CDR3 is TGTGCCAGCAGCCCGCGGTGGGGAGCAACTAATGAAAAACTGTTTTTT. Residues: CASSPRWGATNEKLFF.

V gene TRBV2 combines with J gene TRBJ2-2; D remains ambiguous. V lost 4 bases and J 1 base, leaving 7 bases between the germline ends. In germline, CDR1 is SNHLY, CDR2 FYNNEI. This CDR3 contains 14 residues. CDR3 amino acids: CASSVVENTGELFF. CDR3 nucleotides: TGTGCCAGCAGTGTGGTAGAGAACACCGGGGAGCTGTTTTTT.

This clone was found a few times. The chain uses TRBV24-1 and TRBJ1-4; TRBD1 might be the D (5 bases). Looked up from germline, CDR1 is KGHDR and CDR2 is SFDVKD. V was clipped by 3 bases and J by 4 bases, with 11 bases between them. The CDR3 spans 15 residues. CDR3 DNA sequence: TGTGCCACCAGTGATCCCCGGGGGTATAATGAAAAACTGTTTTTT. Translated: CATSDPRGYNEKLFF.

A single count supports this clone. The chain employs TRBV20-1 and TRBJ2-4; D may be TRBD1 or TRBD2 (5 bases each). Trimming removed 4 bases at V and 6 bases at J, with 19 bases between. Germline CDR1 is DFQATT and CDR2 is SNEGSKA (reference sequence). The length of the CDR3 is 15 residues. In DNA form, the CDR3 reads TGCAGTGCTACTGAGGGGAGTCGAATAGGAAACATTCAGTACTTC. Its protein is CSATEGSRIGNIQYF.

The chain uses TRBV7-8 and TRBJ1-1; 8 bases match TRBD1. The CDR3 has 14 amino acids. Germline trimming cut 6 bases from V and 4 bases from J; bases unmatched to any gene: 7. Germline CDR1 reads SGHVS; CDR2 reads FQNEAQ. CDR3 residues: CASRADRGSTEAFF. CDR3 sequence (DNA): TGTGCCAGCAGGGCCGACAGGGGTTCCACTGAAGCTTTCTTT. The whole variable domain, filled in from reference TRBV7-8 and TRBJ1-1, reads GAGVSQSPRYKVAKRGQDVALRCDPISGHVSLFWYQQALGQGPEFLTYFQNEAQLDKSGLPSDRFFAERPEGSVSTLKIQRTQQEDSAVYLCASRADRGSTEAFFGQGTRLTVV.

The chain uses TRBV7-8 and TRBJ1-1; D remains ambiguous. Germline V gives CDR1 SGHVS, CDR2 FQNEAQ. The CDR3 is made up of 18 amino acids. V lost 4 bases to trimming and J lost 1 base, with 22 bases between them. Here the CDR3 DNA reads TGTGCCAGCAGCTGGGCCAGTTCGGCCACGCGATCGAACACTGAAGCTTTCTTT. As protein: CASSWASSATRSNTEAFF.

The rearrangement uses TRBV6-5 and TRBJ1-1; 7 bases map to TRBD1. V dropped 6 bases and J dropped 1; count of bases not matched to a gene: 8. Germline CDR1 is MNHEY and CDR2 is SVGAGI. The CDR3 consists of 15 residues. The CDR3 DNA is TGTGCCAGCAGCCGGACAGGTGGGAGGAACACTGAAGCTTTCTTT. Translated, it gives CASSRTGGRNTEAFF.

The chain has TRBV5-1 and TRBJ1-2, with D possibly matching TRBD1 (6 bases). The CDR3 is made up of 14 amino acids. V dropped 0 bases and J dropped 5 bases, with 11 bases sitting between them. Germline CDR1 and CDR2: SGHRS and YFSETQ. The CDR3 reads CASSLGHRDYGYTF. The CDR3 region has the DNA TGCGCCAGCAGCTTGGGGCACAGGGATTATGGCTACACCTTC.

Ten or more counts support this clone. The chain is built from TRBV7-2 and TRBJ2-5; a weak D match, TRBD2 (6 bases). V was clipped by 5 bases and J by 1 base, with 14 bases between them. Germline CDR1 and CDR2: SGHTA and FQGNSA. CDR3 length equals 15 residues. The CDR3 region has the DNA TGTGCCAGCAGCCATTCCTTAGCGGTCCAAGAGACCCAGTACTTC. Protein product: CASSHSLAVQETQYF.

The CDR3 loop is CASGDSAGNTIYF. DNA for the CDR3: TGTGCCAGCGGGGACAGCGCTGGAAACACCATATATTTT. V is TRBV9 and J is TRBJ1-3; 7 positions match TRBD1. The CDR3 is 13 amino acids. V was pared by 7 bases and J by 2 bases, with 3 bases of the junction left unmatched. Germline values: CDR1 SGDLS, CDR2 YYNGEE.

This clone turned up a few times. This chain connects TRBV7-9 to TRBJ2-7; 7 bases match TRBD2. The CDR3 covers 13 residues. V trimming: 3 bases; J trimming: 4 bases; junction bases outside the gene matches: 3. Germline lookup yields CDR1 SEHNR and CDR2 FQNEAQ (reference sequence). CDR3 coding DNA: TGTGCCAGCAGCTTGGGCGGGGGATACGAGCAGTACTTC. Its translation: CASSLGGGYEQYF.

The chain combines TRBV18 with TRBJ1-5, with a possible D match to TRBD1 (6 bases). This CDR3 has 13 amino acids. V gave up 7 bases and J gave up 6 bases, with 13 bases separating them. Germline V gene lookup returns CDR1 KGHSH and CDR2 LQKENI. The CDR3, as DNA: TGTGCCAGCTTTTCAGACAGGTCTCAGCCCCAGCATTTT. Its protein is CASFSDRSQPQHF.

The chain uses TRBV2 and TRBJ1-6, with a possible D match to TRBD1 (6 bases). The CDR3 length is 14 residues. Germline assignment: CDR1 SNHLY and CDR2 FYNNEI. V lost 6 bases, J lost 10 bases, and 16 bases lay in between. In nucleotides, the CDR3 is TGTGCCAGCAGGGATCAAGGGGGTCTCTCACCCCTCCACTTT. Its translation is CASRDQGGLSPLHF.

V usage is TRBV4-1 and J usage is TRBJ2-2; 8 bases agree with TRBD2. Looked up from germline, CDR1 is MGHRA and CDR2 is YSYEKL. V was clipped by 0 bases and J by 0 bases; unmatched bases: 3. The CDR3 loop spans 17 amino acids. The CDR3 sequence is CASSQDRGGANTGELFF. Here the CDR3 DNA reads TGCGCCAGCAGCCAAGATCGGGGGGGAGCGAACACCGGGGAGCTGTTTTTT.

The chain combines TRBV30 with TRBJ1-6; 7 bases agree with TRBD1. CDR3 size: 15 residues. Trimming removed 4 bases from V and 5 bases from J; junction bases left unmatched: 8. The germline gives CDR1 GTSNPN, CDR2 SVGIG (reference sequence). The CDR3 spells CAWTKRGQNNSPLHF. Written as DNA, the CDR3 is TGTGCCTGGACCAAAAGGGGACAGAATAATTCACCCCTCCACTTT. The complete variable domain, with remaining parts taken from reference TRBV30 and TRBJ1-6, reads SQTIHQWPATLVQPVGSPLSLECTVEGTSNPNLYWYRQAAGRGLQLLFYSVGIGQISSEVPQNLSASRPQDRQFILSSKKLLLSDSGFYLCAWTKRGQNNSPLHFGNGTRLTVT.

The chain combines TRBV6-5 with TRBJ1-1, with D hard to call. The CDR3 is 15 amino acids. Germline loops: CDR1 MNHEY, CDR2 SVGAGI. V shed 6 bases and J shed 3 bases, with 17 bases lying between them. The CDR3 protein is CASSPSWQRDTEAFF. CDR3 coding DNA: TGTGCCAGCAGCCCGTCGTGGCAGAGGGACACTGAAGCTTTCTTT.

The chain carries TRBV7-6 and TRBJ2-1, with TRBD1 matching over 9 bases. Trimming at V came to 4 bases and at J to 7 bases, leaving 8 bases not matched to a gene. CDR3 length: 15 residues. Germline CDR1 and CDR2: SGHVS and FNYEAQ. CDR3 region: CASSSLGTGRNEQFF. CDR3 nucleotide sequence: TGTGCCAGCAGCTCACTGGGGACAGGGAGGAATGAGCAGTTCTTC.

CDR3 nucleotides: TGCGCCAGCAGCTCTGGTACCCTAGCGGGGGGGGACAATGAGCAGTTCTTC. Protein product: CASSSGTLAGGDNEQFF. V is TRBV5-1 and J is TRBJ2-1, with 12 bases matching TRBD2. Per the germline V gene, CDR1 is SGHRS and CDR2 is YFSETQ. With V trimmed by 3 bases and J by 5 bases, 9 bases remained unmatched. The CDR3 sequence is 17 residues long.

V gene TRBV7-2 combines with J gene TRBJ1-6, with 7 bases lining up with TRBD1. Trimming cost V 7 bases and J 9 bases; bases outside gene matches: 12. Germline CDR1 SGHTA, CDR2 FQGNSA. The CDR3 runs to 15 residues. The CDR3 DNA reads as TGTGCCAGCACCGTACAGGGGATCCCTTTTTCACCCCTCCACTTT. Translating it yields CASTVQGIPFSPLHF.

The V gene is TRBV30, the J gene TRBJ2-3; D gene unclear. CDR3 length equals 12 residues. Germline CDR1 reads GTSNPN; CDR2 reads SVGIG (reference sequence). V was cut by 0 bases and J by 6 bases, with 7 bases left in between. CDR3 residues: CAWSVRLDTQYF. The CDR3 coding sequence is TGTGCCTGGAGTGTACGGTTGGATACGCAGTATTTT.

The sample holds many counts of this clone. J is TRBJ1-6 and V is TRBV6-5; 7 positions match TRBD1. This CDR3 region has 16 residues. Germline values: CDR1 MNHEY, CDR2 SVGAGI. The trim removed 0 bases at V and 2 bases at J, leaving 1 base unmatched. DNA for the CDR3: TGTGCCAGCAGTTACTCGGACAGGACCTATAATTCACCCCTCCACTTT. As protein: CASSYSDRTYNSPLHF.

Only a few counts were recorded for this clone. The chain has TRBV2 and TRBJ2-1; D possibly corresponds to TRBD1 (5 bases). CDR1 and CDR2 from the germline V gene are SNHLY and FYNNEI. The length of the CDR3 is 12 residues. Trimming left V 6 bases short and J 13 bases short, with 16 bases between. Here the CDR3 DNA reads TGTGCCAGCAGAGACCAGGGCACCCCACAGTTCTTC. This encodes CASRDQGTPQFF.

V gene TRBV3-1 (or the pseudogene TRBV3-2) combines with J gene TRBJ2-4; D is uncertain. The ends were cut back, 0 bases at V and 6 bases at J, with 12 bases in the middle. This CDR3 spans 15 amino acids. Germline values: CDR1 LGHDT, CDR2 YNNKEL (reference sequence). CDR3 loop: CASSQDFAARNIQYF. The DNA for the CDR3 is TGTGCCAGCAGCCAAGATTTCGCGGCTCGAAACATTCAGTACTTC.

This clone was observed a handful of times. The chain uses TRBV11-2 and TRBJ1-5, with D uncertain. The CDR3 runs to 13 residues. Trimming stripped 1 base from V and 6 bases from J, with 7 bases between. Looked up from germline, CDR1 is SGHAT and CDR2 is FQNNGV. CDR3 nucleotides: TGTGCCAGCAGCTTAGCGCTCGGTCAGCCCCAGCATTTT. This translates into CASSLALGQPQHF. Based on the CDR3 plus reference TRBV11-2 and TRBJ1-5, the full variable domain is EAGVAQSPRYKIIEKRQSVAFWCNPISGHATLYWYQQILGQGPKLLIQFQNNGVVDDSQLPKDRFSAERLKGVDSTLKIQPAKLEDSAVYLCASSLALGQPQHFGDGTRLSIL.

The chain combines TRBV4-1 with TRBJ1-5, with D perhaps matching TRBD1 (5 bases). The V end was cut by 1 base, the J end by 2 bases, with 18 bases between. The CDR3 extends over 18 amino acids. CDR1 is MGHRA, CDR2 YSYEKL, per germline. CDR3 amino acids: CASSQGGTSRRRNQPQHF. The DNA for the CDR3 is TGCGCCAGCAGCCAAGGAGGGACTTCGAGGAGGCGCAATCAGCCCCAGCATTTT.